This entry describes one T cell receptor (beta chain). Which antigen it targets is not known. There are no base qualities to consult, and no much larger clone falls within one base. TCRbeta CDR3 regions were amplified from genomic DNA using the immunoSEQ Assay, a bias-controlled multiplex PCR. In the paper's pipeline: The number of nucleated cells in each sample was estimated from the amplification of reference gene primers within the assay. Sequence reads were collapsed and filtered to measure the absolute abundance of every unique TCRbeta CDR3 rearrangement. For each sample, productive Simpson clonality was calculated as the square root of Simpson's diversity index over productive rearrangements. TCRdb obtained this table from immuneACCESS and retained in-frame rearrangements with V and J assigned. These tables miss some clones; where compared with another copy, unresolved V genes account for less than half of the shortfall, and the remainder is unexplained. V, J and clone size were drawn from that table, and D and trimming were deduced from the DNA. The table for this sample lists about 70,000 clones; about 88% of them were counted only once. The top ten constitute 1.3% to 1.5% of the sample.

The collaborating institutions used their own protocols to collect whole blood in K2EDTA tubes. For TCRbeta analysis, collaborators shipped samples in one of three forms: frozen whole blood, isolated PBMCs, or DNA extracted from either of those sample types. CDR1 and CDR2, per the germline V gene (reference sequence), are LNHNV and YYDKDF. The CDR3 sequence holds 15 residues, the cysteine and phenylalanine included. Only the CDR3 DNA stays, 45 bases, in frame from base 1. Compared with germline, V lacks 5 bases and J lacks 0 bases; bases without a gene match: 6. The entry originates in a study of blood T cell repertoires in COVID-19 (dated by TCRdb to about 2020). With respect to the entire study: Samples covering the acute and convalescent phases of COVID-19 were provided by collaborators in the United States, Italy and Spain. The prospective study material was composed of cDNA or gDNA derived from T cells, B-cell-depleted T cells, or PBMCs. Subjects who had been exposed to COVID-19, were actively infected with it, or had recovered from it provided the deeply sampled blood TCRbeta repertoires that made up the dataset. The repertoires were released in a freely available public database meant as a resource for research on the immune response to SARS-CoV-2. Samples were obtained from the ongoing ImmuneRACE study (first 160 participants) and from about 1,300 subjects provided by 6 global collaborators. The sample metadata nearly always contained a de-identified subject ID, COVID-19 status, age in years and sex. HLA class I and class II types, where available, came from metadata supplied by the sample provider rather than from assay-based typing.

Points the paper makes about the study in general: The quantity of clinical and demographic metadata differed by source and by participant and was supplied without curation.

The source of this sequence is a man aged 50 to 60 with acute or convalescent COVID-19. The sequencing sample was made of peripheral blood. In this chain, TRBV15 is recombined with TRBJ1-2; 7 bases in the junction line up with TRBD1. The nucleotide sequence is TGTGCCACCAGCTCTCGGGACAGTACTAACTATGGCTACACCTTC. Its coded protein is CATSSRDSTNYGYTF.